Listed below are T cell receptor beta chains from one sample, sequenced in a study of CD8 T cells in Susac syndrome. TCRdb fed the immunoSEQ multiplex PCR reads into MiXCR, producing one record per CDR3 protein. The repertoire has more than 150,000 distinct CDR3 sequences, approximately 95% of them found once; the top ten carry approximately 0.1%. Sample: CD4+ T cells from PBMCs. Receptors were obtained from a human donor with Susac syndrome. CDR3s include the opening cysteine and the closing phenylalanine or tryptophan. Each record gives: J gene, clone size, V gene, D gene, CDR3 DNA, CDR3 protein. D genes are given only for firm matches. Part of the rows lack a size; the others show once, few, many or a class for expanded clones.

>TRBJ2-7|-|TRBV5-1|-
TGCGCCAGCAGTGAGTGGGGGGGCGTGGACGAGCAGTACTTC
CASSEWGGVDEQYF
>TRBJ2-4|once|TRBV7-2|TRBD2
TGTGCCAGCAGCCGAAGCGGGGGGGCAGGGAACATTCAGTACTTC
CASSRSGGAGNIQYF
>TRBJ1-2|-|TRBV25-1|-
TGTGCCAGCAGTGAAGACTGGAACTATGGCTACACCTTC
CASSEDWNYGYTF
>TRBJ2-2|-|TRBV7-9|-
TGTGCCAGCAGCCCCCCCCCAGGGCAGGGAATAGACACCGGGGAGCTGTTTTTT
CASSPPPGQGIDTGELFF
>TRBJ1-3|-|TRBV29-1|-
TGCAGCGGGGGGAACGGAAACACCATATATTTT
CSGGNGNTIYF
>TRBJ1-5|-|TRBV28|-
TGTGCCAGCAGTTTGATGACTAAGAGTCAGCCCCAGCATTTT
CASSLMTKSQPQHF
>TRBJ1-6|once|TRBV12-3/TRBV12-4|TRBD1
TGTGCCAGCAGTTTAGAGGGGACAGGATTGAATTCACCCCTCCACTTT
CASSLEGTGLNSPLHF
>TRBJ2-2|-|TRBV5-1|TRBD2
TGCGCCAGCAGCTTGGCCTTAGCGGGTTCCTCCGGGGAGCTGTTTTTT
CASSLALAGSSGELFF
>TRBJ2-6|-|TRBV7-9|TRBD1
TGTGCCAGCAGCTCACCGACAGGGAGTGGGGCCAACGTCCTGACTTTC
CASSSPTGSGANVLTF
>TRBJ1-2|-|TRBV30|-
TGTGCCTGGAGTGTACGAGGGGGGCATGGCTACACCTTC
CAWSVRGGHGYTF
>TRBJ2-1|-|TRBV7-7|-
TGTGCCAGCAGCCTTACAGAGGGGGAATACAATGAGCAGTTCTTC
CASSLTEGEYNEQFF
>TRBJ2-7|-|TRBV11-2|-
TGTGCCAGCAGCTTAGTTTCCGCTGGCGAGCAGTACTTC
CASSLVSAGEQYF
>TRBJ1-2|-|TRBV20-1|TRBD1
TGCAGTGCACGGGACAGCCTCTATGGCTACACCTTC
CSARDSLYGYTF
>TRBJ1-2|once|TRBV4-2|TRBD1
TGTGCCAGCAGCCAAGACACGACAGGGAAGACCTTC
CASSQDTTGKTF
>TRBJ2-7|-|TRBV4-2|-
TGTGCCAGCAGCCGTGACGCCTACGAGCAGTACTTC
CASSRDAYEQYF
>TRBJ2-7|-|TRBV29-1|-
TGCAGCGTTGGGGTGGATAAGATGTACGAGCAGTACTTC
CSVGVDKMYEQYF
>TRBJ2-5|-|TRBV7-9|-
TGTGCCAGCAGCCGGCTGTTGGGCTCCGGAGAGACCCAGTACTTC
CASSRLLGSGETQYF
>TRBJ2-5|-|TRBV20-1|TRBD1
TGCAGTGCTAGGGATCCGGGACAGATCCAAGAGACCCAGTACTTC
CSARDPGQIQETQYF
>TRBJ2-7|-|TRBV3-1|TRBD2
TGTGCCAGCAGCCACAGGGAATTCGGGACTAGCGGGGTAAGGAGCTCCTACGAGCAGTACTTC
CASSHREFGTSGVRSSYEQYF
>TRBJ1-2|-|TRBV30|-
TGTGCCTGGGGTGCGACAGTCTATGGCTACACCTTC
CAWGATVYGYTF
>TRBJ2-7|-|TRBV11-2|TRBD2
TGTGCCAGCAGCCGGGACTATTTAACCTACGAGCAGTACTTC
CASSRDYLTYEQYF
>TRBJ1-3|-|TRBV12-3/TRBV12-4|-
TGTGCCAGCAGCCTTCCCGACAGAAACACCATATATTTT
CASSLPDRNTIYF
>TRBJ1-1|-|TRBV24-1|TRBD1
TGTGCCACCCACGACAGGGGACCTGCTGAAGCTTTCTTT
CATHDRGPAEAFF
>TRBJ2-5|-|TRBV6-5|-
TGTGCCAGCCGGCGACAGGCGGTGGTTGAGACCCAGTACTTC
CASRRQAVVETQYF
>TRBJ2-1|-|TRBV5-4|-
TGTGCCAGCAGCTCAGAACCGGTATTTTCGCAGTTCTTC
CASSSEPVFSQFF
>TRBJ1-5|-|TRBV27|-
TGTGCCAGCAGTTATAGGGGCAGTCAGCCCCAGCATTTT
CASSYRGSQPQHF
>TRBJ1-2|-|TRBV7-9|-
TGTGCCAGCAGCTTAACGGGAAACGGCTACACCTTC
CASSLTGNGYTF
>TRBJ2-3|-|TRBV4-2|TRBD2
TGTGCCAGCGGTAGCTTAGTTCGGGGGGGGATGACAGATACGCAGTATTTT
CASGSLVRGGMTDTQYF
>TRBJ2-5|once|TRBV7-8|-
TGTGCCAGCAGCTCAAGCCAATCACGGGTGGAGACCCAGTACTTC
CASSSSQSRVETQYF
>TRBJ2-5|-|TRBV7-8|-
TGTGCCAGCAGAAACCGGCAGGGGAGGGGGCAAGAGACCCAGTACTTC
CASRNRQGRGQETQYF
>TRBJ1-2|-|TRBV5-6|-
TGTGCCAGCAGCGGGGAGGGTGGGCGCGGCTACACCTTC
CASSGEGGRGYTF
>TRBJ1-2|-|TRBV18|-
TGTGCCAGCTCCAAGGGAGACTATGGCTACACCTTC
CASSKGDYGYTF
>TRBJ2-1|-|TRBV12-5|TRBD2
TGTGCTAGTGGTTTGGGGACCGGGACTAGCGGGGGGGAGGAGCAGTTCTTC
CASGLGTGTSGGEEQFF
>TRBJ2-7|-|TRBV7-7|TRBD1
TGTGCCAGCAGCTTAACGGGCCAGGGGGTAGAGGAGCAGTACTTC
CASSLTGQGVEEQYF
>TRBJ2-1|-|TRBV5-6|TRBD2
TGTGCCAGCAGCAATCTAGCGGGGGGTTACTACAATGAGCAGTTCTTC
CASSNLAGGYYNEQFF
>TRBJ2-1|-|TRBV27|-
TGTGCCAGTCGGGGGTACCGGTTCAATGAGCAGTTCTTC
CASRGYRFNEQFF
>TRBJ2-3|-|TRBV11-2|-
TGTGCCAGCAGGATGGGCAACACAGATACGCAGTATTTT
CASRMGNTDTQYF